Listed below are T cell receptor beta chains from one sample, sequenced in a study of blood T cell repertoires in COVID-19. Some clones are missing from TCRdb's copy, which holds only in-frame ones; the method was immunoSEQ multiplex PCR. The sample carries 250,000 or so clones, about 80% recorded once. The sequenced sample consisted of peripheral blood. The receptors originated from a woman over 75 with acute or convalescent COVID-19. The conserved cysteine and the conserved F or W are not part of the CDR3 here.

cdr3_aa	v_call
ASSLDPGASAF	TRBV11-3
ASSGLPLTYEQY	TRBV28
ASGISYEQY	TRBV5-1
ATSRVGGGAKNIQY	TRBV15
ASSLDRGRSYEQY	TRBV2
ASSLVSSVNEQY	TRBV7-9
APHGYGYT	TRBV15
ASSVVTSGGMGTDTQY	TRBV9
ASSFGGAYFNEQF	TRBV11-2
ASSTQTGAKGYT	TRBV9
ASSNRGPGANVLT	TRBV19
ASSPGPGLETEAF	TRBV5-1
ASSSTEGWTEAF	TRBV19
ASSVGPAYEQY	TRBV9
ASSPLFGSGLDGYT	TRBV19
ASSVPAGTSYNEQF	TRBV7-9
ASSLRAGGGWNTGELF	TRBV7-2
ASSLGGRGLGNTIY	TRBV14
ASSLRQGDSPLH	TRBV5-4
ASSYSSGLEQY	TRBV6-2/TRBV6-3
ASSPGTFNEKLF	TRBV7-9
ASIPDRVEMEAF	TRBV2
ASSGQGGLATEAF	TRBV9
ASSLGPGGDGETQY	TRBV5-1
ASSLRDRVYEQY	TRBV5-6
SASDSGARNQPQH	TRBV20-1
ASKVMTGNYEQY	TRBV2
ASSSGLAETQY	TRBV11-2
ASSSHRLAGNTGELF	TRBV27
ASSTRPSTGELF	TRBV7-2
ASSVGELSPLH	TRBV9
AWSVRTTYYEQY	TRBV30
ASSPVWANEQF	TRBV19
ASSPPGRGQNEQF	TRBV18
ASSQAGSRLH	TRBV3-1/TRBV3-2